This T cell receptor beta chain was captured in a study of blood T cells in healthy people across ages (dated by TCRdb to the mid-2010s). For context, the study as a whole: In model experiments, template switching captured about one uniquely barcoded TCR beta cDNA molecule for every two T cells. The study measured age-related changes in TCR beta repertoire diversity using deep sequencing normalized with unique cDNA molecular identifiers. Donors were grouped into four age groups: young (average approximately 15 years), middle-aged (39), aged (approximately 67) and long-lived (around 80). For two donors (one aged 18 to 29 and one aged 80 or older), the study analyzed two additional independent replicas of 1 million unique cDNA reads from the same blood draw. To avoid experimental bias, donors of different ages were distributed randomly across sequencing lanes. General conclusions and limits of the study: Compared with the aged group, more naive CD4+ T cells, fewer expanded clones and increased TCR diversity were shown by the long-lived group, suggesting age selection. There was a strong correlation between observed TCR beta diversity and the percentage of naive T cells measured by flow cytometry. As age increased, observed TCR beta diversity per million T cells dropped in a roughly linear way, and a significant reduction was already evident by age about 40. Since profiling was done on bulk unsorted PBMCs, naive and antigen-experienced compartments could not be conclusively compared. Estimates of total diversity from one million sequenced T cells were regarded as lower bounds and underestimates. The CMV infection status of donors was not known, potentially confounding age-related changes in expanded clonotypes.

The CDR3 numbers 15 residues from cysteine through phenylalanine. The read is trimmed to its CDR3 DNA, 45 bases read in frame from base 1. Cut back by 4 bases and 8 bases, the V and J ends lie 17 bases apart. CDR1 is given as MNHEY and CDR2 as SVGAGI, both from the germline V gene. This clonotype was seen many times. The target of this receptor is not known. Nothing much larger sits one base from this clone, and base qualities are not available. Systemically healthy Caucasian individuals from Russia, about 38 in total and aged roughly 6 to 95 years, were included as donors. Approximately 9 milliliters of peripheral blood were collected from each donor into EDTA-treated Vacutainer tubes. Ficoll-Paque density-gradient centrifugation was used to isolate PBMCs, with at least 6 million per sample. Trizol reagent was used to extract total RNA from the PBMCs, yielding at least 6 micrograms per sample. Naive CD45RAhigh/CD27high T cell percentages were measured by flow cytometry on a PBMC aliquot from every donor.

Libraries were built with 5' RACE. Sequencing relied on an Illumina HiSeq 2500. A second PCR of about 7 to 12 cycles was performed with a sample-barcoded 5' primer and a J-beta primer mix. A unique molecular identifier was introduced onto each TCR beta cDNA molecule by a template-switch 5' adaptor carrying 12 random nucleotides. Each sample yielded at least 2.5 million CDR3-containing paired-end reads. First-strand cDNA synthesis was performed from all RNA using the Mint cDNA synthesis kit, with priming by a TRBC-specific oligonucleotide. After uracil-DNA glycosylase treatment, a first 18-cycle PCR used universal primers M1SS and BC2_uni_R on all cDNA. In the source study's methods: Normalization of each sample was performed by random selection of 1 million high-quality reads, each carrying a distinct molecular identifier. Instead of being binned into consensus sequences, reads with shared molecular identifiers were discarded. MiTCR, run with a Q25 quality threshold and the strictest error-elimination algorithm, handled CDR3 identification, clonotype clustering and error correction. A nonparametric unseen species model with Euler transformation was used to estimate a lower bound on total TCR beta diversity. TCRdb redid the processing of the public reads, applying fastp at Q25 and MiXCR, and retained in-frame beta chains. A single entry per CDR3 protein holds the most common genes and DNA from its merged rows. TCRdb's processing, not the authors' own work, is the source of the V and J calls. This sample lists a few hundred thousand distinct CDR3 sequences; approximately 27% were detected once. The top ten clonotypes cover approximately 18% of the sample.

The sequencing sample was made of blood. Rearrangement joined TRBV6-5 to TRBJ1-4; a confident D gene designation cannot be given. The receptor was derived from a woman in her 70s in good health. The CDR3: CASSSYMGKGEKLFF. The sequence in DNA is TGTGCCAGCAGTTCCTACATGGGAAAGGGAGAAAAACTGTTTTTT.